A single sample gave rise to the 20 T cell receptor beta chains below, sequenced in a study of graft-versus-host responses after intestinal transplantation. Profiling relied on immunoSEQ multiplex PCR, and the TCRdb table lists in-frame clones only, not all of them. The sample yields about 39,000 clones, about nine tenths seen once. The source material was PBMCs, sampled 267 days after transplant. The receptors originated from a human patient who received an intestinal transplant, so some T cells may come from the graft donor.

The chain has TRBV5-1 and TRBJ2-5; D is undetermined. The V end lost 7 bases, the J end lost 2 bases, and 12 bases lay between the germline ends. CDR1 and CDR2 (germline): SGHRS, YFSETQ. This CDR3 has 13 amino acids. The CDR3 DNA reads TGCGCCAGCGGCGTCCTAGATCAAGAGACCCAGTACTTC. This sequence encodes CASGVLDQETQYF.

The DNA for the CDR3 is TGTGCCAGCAGCCCGGGACAGAACTACGAGCAGTACTTC. Translation: CASSPGQNYEQYF. The chain recombines TRBV27 with TRBJ2-7, with 7 bases aligning to TRBD1. The germline CDR1 and CDR2 sequences are MNHEY and SMNVEV (reference sequence). The CDR3 has 13 amino acids. Unmatched junction bases numbered 5, after V lost 6 bases and J lost 3 bases.

This rearrangement joins TRBV5-8 to TRBJ2-1, with a tentative D call TRBD2 (7 bases). Per the germline V gene, CDR1 is SGHTS and CDR2 is YDEGEE. CDR3 length equals 13 residues. Trimming pared 4 bases from V and 5 bases from J, leaving 10 bases between. The CDR3 DNA is TGTGCCAGCAGCCACGGGGGGCACAATGAGCAGTTCTTC. Amino acid sequence: CASSHGGHNEQFF.

This chain connects TRBV19 to TRBJ2-7; unclear D gene. The V gene's germline CDR1 is LNHDA and CDR2 SQIVND (reference sequence). The CDR3 is 13 amino acids. Trimming removed 3 bases from V and 2 bases from J, with 8 bases in between. In DNA, the CDR3 is TGTGCCAGTAGTATGGACGGCACCTACGAGCAGTACTTC. It translates to CASSMDGTYEQYF.

The V gene is TRBV6-1, the J gene TRBJ1-3; TRBD1 aligns across 9 bases. Per germline, CDR1 MNHNS and CDR2 SASEGT. V shed 6 bases, J shed 4 bases, and the junction held 7 bases outside the gene matches. This CDR3 comprises 15 residues. This chain's CDR3 is CASRAIGTGGNTIYF. In nucleotides, the CDR3 is TGTGCCAGCAGGGCTATCGGGACAGGGGGAAACACCATATATTTT.

This clone has just a few counts. The chain combines TRBV6-6 with TRBJ2-3, with 10 bases aligning to TRBD2. CDR1 and CDR2 (germline): MNHNY, SVGAGI (reference sequence). After removal of 4 bases from V and 4 bases from J, the junction contained 2 bases not matched to a gene. The CDR3 spans 14 residues. CDR3 region: CASSWSGGADTQYF. The CDR3 DNA reads as TGTGCCAGCAGTTGGAGCGGGGGGGCAGATACGCAGTATTTT.

V usage is TRBV9 and J usage is TRBJ2-1; possible D gene TRBD1, 5 bases. V was shortened by 3 bases and J by 9 bases, with 7 bases between the two germline ends. This CDR3 spans 11 amino acids. The germline gives CDR1 SGDLS, CDR2 YYNGEE. In nucleotides, the CDR3 is TGTGCCAGCAGCGCCACAGGTGAGCAGTTCTTC. Translating gives CASSATGEQFF.

As concerns this clone: Its ends do not fully match the called genes, so a read error is possible. The genes are TRBV4-1 and TRBJ2-3; 8 nucleotides match TRBD2. This CDR3 comprises 21 residues. The V gene's germline CDR1 is MGHRA and CDR2 YSYEKL. The CDR3 sequence is CARSSQYPIRKRGKGTDTQYF. CDR3 bases: TGCGCCCGCAGCAGCCAATACCCAATTCGGAAGCGGGGGAAAGGCACAGATACGCAGTATTTT.

The rearrangement joins TRBV2 to TRBJ2-1, with 11 positions matching TRBD2. This CDR3 is 15 amino acids long. Germline assignment: CDR1 SNHLY and CDR2 FYNNEI. J lost 5 bases, V lost 5 bases, and 5 bases had no gene match. The CDR3 sequence: CASSSGLAENNEQFF. CDR3 nucleotide sequence: TGTGCCAGCAGTTCGGGACTAGCGGAAAACAATGAGCAGTTCTTC.

The gene calls are TRBV7-2 and TRBJ2-5, with a weak D call TRBD1 (5 bases). The J call could be wrong; TRBJ2-7 is a better fit for the DNA end. Germline CDR1 is SGHTA and CDR2 is FQGNSA. The length of the CDR3 is 14 residues. The CDR3 is CASSLVQGTYEQYF. The CDR3 coding sequence is TGTGCCAGCAGCTTAGTTCAGGGTACCTACGAGCAGTACTTC.

The chain combines TRBV30 with TRBJ1-4; D gene ambiguous. CDR1 is GTSNPN, CDR2 SVGIG, per germline (reference sequence). This CDR3 comprises 13 residues. The V and J ends lost 4 bases and 8 bases respectively, with 14 bases between them. For the CDR3, the DNA is TGTGCCTGGAAGGGCACCCCGAAGGAAAAACTGTTTTTT. This gives the protein CAWKGTPKEKLFF.

The chain couples TRBV4-1 to TRBJ2-2; perhaps TRBD2 as D (6 bases). CDR1 and CDR2 (germline): MGHRA, YSYEKL. Trimming cost V 4 bases and J 0 bases, with 12 bases left between them. The CDR3 covers 16 residues. CDR3 loop: CASSLPGTSNTGELFF. DNA of the CDR3: TGCGCCAGCAGCCTCCCCGGGACTTCGAACACCGGGGAGCTGTTTTTT.

This chain connects TRBV4-2 to TRBJ2-7; D is unclear. Germline CDR1 is LGHNA and CDR2 is YNFKEQ. The CDR3 length is 13 residues. The V gene lost 1 base and the J gene lost 2 bases, with 6 bases spanning the gap. The CDR3 reads CASSQGGTYEQYF. Written as DNA, the CDR3 is TGTGCCAGCAGCCAAGGGGGAACCTACGAGCAGTACTTC.

The J gene is TRBJ2-6, the V gene TRBV5-1, with D unclear. V shed 4 bases and J shed 0 bases, with 11 bases lying between them. CDR3 length: 16 amino acids. Germline lookup yields CDR1 SGHRS and CDR2 YFSETQ. The CDR3 coding sequence is TGCGCCAGCAGCAGTACACCAGGCTCTGGGGCCAACGTCCTGACTTTC. Amino acids: CASSSTPGSGANVLTF. Looking up the rest from reference TRBV5-1 and TRBJ2-6 gives the full variable domain: KAGVTQTPRYLIKTRGQQVTLSCSPISGHRSVSWYQQTPGQGLQFLFEYFSETQRNKGNFPGRFSGRQFSNSRSEMNVSTLELGDSALYLCASSSTPGSGANVLTFGAGSRLTVL.

The chain uses TRBV2 and TRBJ2-1, with 12 nucleotides matching TRBD2. There are 15 residues in the CDR3. Germline loops: CDR1 SNHLY, CDR2 FYNNEI. V lost 5 bases and J lost 9; bases outside the gene matches: 8. In DNA, the CDR3 is TGTGCCAGCAGTCTAGCGGGGGGGCCTCTAAGTGAGCAGTTCTTC. This translates into CASSLAGGPLSEQFF. The whole variable domain, remainder taken from reference TRBV2 and TRBJ2-1, is EPEVTQTPSHQVTQMGQEVILRCVPISNHLYFYWYRQILGQKVEFLVSFYNNEISEKSEIFDDQFSVERPDGSNFTLKIRSTKLEDSAMYFCASSLAGGPLSEQFFGPGTRLTVL.

The gene calls are TRBV9 and TRBJ2-5; D not resolved. The J call may be faulty, since TRBJ2-7 better matches the DNA end. Per germline, CDR1 SGDLS and CDR2 YYNGEE. This CDR3 has 14 residues. CDR3 region: CASSARAQLDEQYF. CDR3 DNA: TGTGCCAGCAGCGCTAGGGCCCAGCTCGACGAGCAGTACTTC.

This clone showed up just once. CDR3 sequence reads: CASAARPPETQYF. The CDR3 region has the DNA TGCGCCAGCGCAGCCAGACCCCCAGAGACCCAGTACTTC. V usage is TRBV4-1 and J usage is TRBJ2-5; D unresolved. Germline V gene lookup returns CDR1 MGHRA and CDR2 YSYEKL. The CDR3 has 13 amino acids. V was cut by 8 bases and J by 4 bases, with 14 bases left in between.

V and J are TRBV18 and TRBJ2-5; TRBD1 matches at 9 bases. The V gene's germline CDR1 is KGHSH and CDR2 LQKENI. This CDR3 spans 16 amino acids. V shed 3 bases, J shed 2 bases, and the junction held 7 bases outside the gene matches. The CDR3 region is CASSPNRQGVQETQYF. The DNA of the CDR3 is TGTGCCAGCTCACCCAATCGACAGGGGGTACAAGAGACCCAGTACTTC.

V gene TRBV11-3 combines with J gene TRBJ2-4, with D tentatively TRBD1 (6 bases). CDR1 and CDR2 (germline): SGHNT, YENEEA. V lost 5 bases and J 1 base, leaving 9 bases between the germline ends. The CDR3 extends over 14 amino acids. CDR3 protein: CASSTDRAKNIQYF. CDR3 bases: TGTGCCAGCAGCACCGACAGGGCCAAAAACATTCAGTACTTC.

The rearrangement uses TRBV7-9 and TRBJ2-3, with D perhaps TRBD1 or TRBD2 (5 bases each). V lost 2 bases and J 7 bases, leaving 13 bases between the germline ends. This CDR3 comprises 14 residues. Germline lookup yields CDR1 SEHNR and CDR2 FQNEAQ (reference sequence). The CDR3 region is CASSLPEGSNTQYF. For the CDR3, the DNA is TGTGCCAGCAGCTTACCTGAGGGGTCAAATACGCAGTATTTT.